The 14 T cell receptor beta chains below were found in one sample sequenced in a study of Ad26.COV2.S vaccination and SARS-CoV-2 variants (dated by TCRdb to the early 2020s). The sample's treatment or condition, from its label and the paper: some 20 received Ad26.COV2.S at low or high dose, single or two shots; several received placebo; per-sample allocation not given. Repertoires of vaccine and placebo recipients were sequenced from samples collected on day 63 after the first injection. The library was produced with the immunoSEQ multiplex PCR assay. Held by TCRdb, this immuneACCESS table contains in-frame sequences only and omits some clones. Under half of the omission traces to an unresolved V gene where checked; the cause of the rest is unknown. In all, the sample holds about 320,000 clones, and around 81% of those were seen once. The ten biggest clones cover 2% to 2.5% of the sample. The source was peripheral blood, collected in a trial of Ad26.COV2.S vaccine versus placebo. These receptors were obtained from a person aged 18-60 years who received the Ad26.COV2.S COVID-19 vaccine or a placebo.

J is TRBJ2-7 and V is TRBV7-6, with 7 bases that match TRBD2. Germline V gene lookup returns CDR1 SGHVS and CDR2 FNYEAQ. V trimming: 3 bases; J trimming: 5 bases; junction bases outside the gene matches: 13. The CDR3 contains 16 residues. In DNA, the CDR3 is TGTGCCAGCAGCTTTGTTCAGGGAGGGTTATCCCACGAGCAGTACTTC. Translation gives CASSFVQGGLSHEQYF.

The chain combines TRBV28 with TRBJ1-1; 9 positions match TRBD1. From germline, CDR1 is MDHEN and CDR2 SYDVKM. The CDR3 has 15 amino acids. The V and J ends lost 6 bases and 5 bases, in that order; junction bases with no gene match: 10. CDR3 sequence reads: CASRPGQGPWTEAFF. The CDR3 bases are TGTGCCAGCAGGCCGGGACAGGGTCCTTGGACTGAAGCTTTCTTT.

V gene TRBV6-1 combines with J gene TRBJ2-1, with D uncertain. Trimming took off 3 bases at V and 2 bases at J, with 11 bases between the two ends. This CDR3 is built from 15 residues. CDR1 MNHNS and CDR2 SASEGT come from the germline V gene. The CDR3: CASSEGIGPYNEQFF. CDR3 bases: TGTGCCAGCAGTGAGGGCATTGGGCCCTACAATGAGCAGTTCTTC.

V is TRBV7-2 and J is TRBJ2-1; D gene uncertain. V shed 1 base and J shed 6 bases, with 7 bases lying between them. The CDR3 runs 13 residues. Per the germline V gene, CDR1 is SGHTA and CDR2 is FQGNSA. The CDR3 loop is CASSLVRGNEQFF. The CDR3 region has the DNA TGTGCCAGCAGCTTAGTTCGTGGCAATGAGCAGTTCTTC.

CDR3: CASSAGTGGFETQYF. The CDR3 DNA sequence: TGTGCCAGCAGTGCCGGGACAGGGGGCTTTGAGACCCAGTACTTC. V and J are TRBV2 and TRBJ2-5; 12 bases fit TRBD1. The CDR3 runs to 15 residues. With 4 bases clipped from V and 5 bases from J, the junction kept 5 bases outside the gene matches. The germline gives CDR1 SNHLY, CDR2 FYNNEI. Combining the CDR3 with reference TRBV2 and TRBJ2-5 gives the whole variable domain EPEVTQTPSHQVTQMGQEVILRCVPISNHLYFYWYRQILGQKVEFLVSFYNNEISEKSEIFDDQFSVERPDGSNFTLKIRSTKLEDSAMYFCASSAGTGGFETQYFGPGTRLLVL.

The chain employs TRBV9 and TRBJ2-1, with a weak D call TRBD2 (6 bases). The CDR3 totals 16 residues. Germline CDR1 reads SGDLS; CDR2 reads YYNGEE. The germline V and J ends were trimmed by 4 bases and 3 bases, with 17 bases remaining between them. CDR3 loop: CASSLTGGRNYNEQFF. CDR3 nucleotide sequence: TGTGCCAGCAGCCTGACCGGGGGACGGAACTACAATGAGCAGTTCTTC.

This clone was found many times. The chain carries TRBV7-8 and TRBJ2-7, with D possibly being TRBD2 (7 bases). The CDR3 is 16 residues long. CDR1 is SGHVS and CDR2 is FQNEAQ in the germline V gene. V was shortened by 5 bases and J by 4 bases, with 21 bases between the two germline ends. The CDR3 spells CASSVRGGTQLYEQYF. The CDR3 coding sequence is TGTGCCAGCAGCGTGAGGGGGGGGACTCAACTTTACGAGCAGTACTTC.

The V call is TRBV7-9, the J call TRBJ2-7, with D perhaps given as TRBD1 or TRBD2 (6 bases each). The CDR3 runs to 12 residues. Trimming removed 5 bases from V and 3 bases from J, with 8 bases in between. The germline V gene encodes CDR1 SEHNR and CDR2 FQNEAQ (reference sequence). The CDR3 coding sequence is TGTGCCAGCAGCAAGGGGGGCTACGAGCAGTACTTC. This codes for CASSKGGYEQYF.

This rearrangement joins TRBV11-3 to TRBJ2-2; 14 bases align to TRBD2. Trimming took 8 bases from V and 2 from J; bases not matched to a gene: 10. From germline, CDR1 is SGHNT and CDR2 YENEEA. CDR3 length equals 18 residues. The CDR3 DNA reads as TGTGCCAGCGCCAGGGGACTAGCGGGGGCCTCCAACACCGGGGAGCTGTTTTTT. Protein: CASARGLAGASNTGELFF.

This clone was seen more than once but under ten times. The CDR3 bases are TGCGCCAGCAGCCTGGGACTTAACAATCAGCCCCAGCATTTT. It specifies CASSLGLNNQPQHF. This sequence joins TRBV5-1 and TRBJ1-5; D is possibly TRBD1 (5 bases). Trimming stripped 4 bases from V and 3 bases from J, with 11 bases between. Looked up from germline, CDR1 is SGHRS and CDR2 is YFSETQ. This CDR3 is 14 amino acids long.

The chain's CDR3 is CASTSKRGSYEQYF. The CDR3 bases are TGTGCCAGCACCTCCAAGCGGGGGTCCTACGAGCAGTACTTC. The V and J genes are TRBV7-8 and TRBJ2-7; TRBD2 aligns across 8 bases. CDR3 length: 14 amino acids. Germline CDR1 reads SGHVS; CDR2 reads FQNEAQ. V shed 7 bases and J 1 base; nucleotides not matched to a gene: 6.

The rearrangement links TRBV11-3 to TRBJ2-7, with 7 bases identical to TRBD1. The V segment lost 5 bases and the J segment 3 bases; nucleotides outside the gene matches: 7. The CDR3 runs 14 residues. Germline V gene sequence: CDR1 SGHNT, CDR2 YENEEA. The CDR3 here is CASSADRTHYEQYF. The DNA for the CDR3 is TGTGCCAGCAGCGCGGACAGGACACACTACGAGCAGTACTTC.

Worth noting for this clone: At one end, the junction sequence differs from germline, possibly due to a read error. The rearrangement joins TRBV6-5 to TRBJ2-1; D uncertain. Germline CDR1 MNHEY, CDR2 SVGAGI. CDR3 size: 12 residues. The CDR3 spells CASSHSGNEQFF. The CDR3 DNA is TGTGCCAGCAGTCACTCGGGCAATGAGCAGTTCTTC.

On this clone: Other nucleotide sequences from this sample produce the same CDR3. This chain links TRBV19 with TRBJ1-5; perhaps TRBD1 as D (5 bases). This CDR3 region has 15 residues. The germline CDR1 and CDR2 sequences are LNHDA and SQIVND (reference sequence). Trimming pared 3 bases from V and 4 bases from J, leaving 13 bases between. CDR3 sequence (DNA): TGTGCCAGTAGTATTGGGCAGGGAGGGAATCAGCCCCAGCATTTT. This codes for CASSIGQGGNQPQHF.